This T cell receptor beta chain was found in a study of T cell responses to AZD1222 COVID-19 vaccine (dated by TCRdb to 2020 to 2023). As for the study more broadly: TCR sequencing covered 230 to 250 trial participants: 207 given two doses of AZD1222 and around 25 given two doses of MenACWY control vaccine. Trial participants were enrolled into age subgroups of 18-55, 56-69 and 70-plus years, which contained about 150, 28 and 57 TCR-sequenced participants, respectively.

Regarding this clone: The antigen it binds to is not known. No much larger clonotype is one base removed from it; base qualities were not supplied.

Overall results and qualifications from the work: Conclusions about previously exposed vaccinees are limited because only six or seven AZD1222 recipients were SARS-CoV-2 seropositive at baseline. Because no samples from the day 14 peak response were available, repertoires could be characterized only after the peak T cell response. Most participants were white British and females outnumbered males, and the authors suggested that clonal diversity may have been underestimated. The vaccine-associated CD4 TCRs covered the entire spike protein, and the dominant responses fell in regions 160-218 and 743-854. Epitopes outside the regions mutated in the B.1.351 and B.1.1.7 variants were reportedly recognized by nearly half of the unique spike-specific TCRs. In the small 56-69-year group, the increase in depth fell short of significance, most likely because of low power. After two AZD1222 doses, spike-specific TCR breadth and depth were significantly higher than at day 0 and than in MenACWY recipients.

The CDR3 regions of human TCRbeta chains were analyzed by immunosequencing. In the source study's methods: TCRs in the repertoires were compared against a reference library of SARS-CoV-2-specific TCRs that had been generated with the MIRA antigen-specificity platform. Breadth was defined as the fraction of unique TCRs that were SARS-CoV-2-associated. Depth was defined as the fraction of total T cells that were SARS-CoV-2-associated. Using the MIRA data, each spike-specific TCR was mapped to the spike region that the TCR reacts to and placed in a CD4 or CD8 class. Log10-transformed breadth and depth values were compared by one-way ANOVA with Sidak's multiple comparisons tests. Here the immuneACCESS table is served through TCRdb, limited to in-frame sequences with V and J called. Missing clones are a known gap in these copies; in checked studies unresolved V genes cover under half, and the rest lacks a known reason. That table is the source of V, J and clone size, and D and trimming were worked out from the DNA. For this sample the table gives 150,000 or so clones, of which roughly nine tenths were detected only once. The top ten hold 3.5% to 4% of the sample.

Read against the paper, the sample's time point label means: about 28 days (+/-7) after the second vaccine dose. AZD1222 recipients given second doses at about 4 weeks or at about 12 weeks were pooled, since spike-specific TCR depth and breadth were not found to differ between the two schedules. Vaccinee samples were obtained from the UK trials COV001 and COV002, which included a single-blind randomized controlled phase 2/3 trial of AZD1222 (ChAdOx1 nCoV-19) in healthy adults. For TCRbeta chain sequencing, PBMC samples were collected from trial participants at day 0 and at day 28 after the second dose. Reading the germline V gene gives CDR1 MNHEY and CDR2 SVGEGT. From its cysteine to its phenylalanine, the CDR3 spans 14 amino acids. Kept here is only the CDR3 DNA, which spans 42 bases and is read in frame from base 1. V loses 4 bases of germline sequence and J loses 6 bases, and the interval between the two ends is 12 bases.

This sequence uses TRBV6-2 or TRBV6-3 and TRBJ2-2, with TRBD1 perhaps the D gene, on 6 matching bases. This specimen consisted of peripheral blood, obtained 28 days after the second AZD1222 dose. This TCR was recovered from an adult who received the AZD1222 COVID-19 vaccine. The CDR3 region reads CASSLYREAGELFF. The DNA sequence reads TGTGCCAGCAGTTTGTACAGGGAAGCCGGGGAGCTGTTTTTT.